This TCR beta chain was retrieved from a study of blood T cells in healthy people across ages. The study's findings and limits: Using unsorted PBMCs precluded a conclusive naive versus antigen-experienced comparison.

Worth noting for this clonotype: Its antigen is still unknown.

Germline V lookup: CDR1 SGHRS, CDR2 YFSETQ. The V gene lost 4 bases and the J gene lost 3 bases, with 11 bases spanning the gap. The CDR3 consists of 15 residues. Primed by a sample-barcoded 5' primer and a J-beta primer mix, a second PCR proceeded for about 6 to 12 cycles. TCRdb reprocessed the 5' RACE reads with MiXCR, giving one entry per CDR3 protein. The sample yields approximately 800,000 distinct CDR3 sequences, approximately 24% seen once. The same specimen was also included in a second study, on T cells of mothers and their children.

V and J are TRBV5-1 and TRBJ2-6; D is unresolved. Sequenced sample: blood. This TCR was sampled from a boy aged 5-17 years in good health. The CDR3 reads CASSGMGFGANVLTF. The CDR3 nucleotides read TGCGCCAGCAGCGGGATGGGGTTTGGGGCCAACGTCCTGACTTTC.